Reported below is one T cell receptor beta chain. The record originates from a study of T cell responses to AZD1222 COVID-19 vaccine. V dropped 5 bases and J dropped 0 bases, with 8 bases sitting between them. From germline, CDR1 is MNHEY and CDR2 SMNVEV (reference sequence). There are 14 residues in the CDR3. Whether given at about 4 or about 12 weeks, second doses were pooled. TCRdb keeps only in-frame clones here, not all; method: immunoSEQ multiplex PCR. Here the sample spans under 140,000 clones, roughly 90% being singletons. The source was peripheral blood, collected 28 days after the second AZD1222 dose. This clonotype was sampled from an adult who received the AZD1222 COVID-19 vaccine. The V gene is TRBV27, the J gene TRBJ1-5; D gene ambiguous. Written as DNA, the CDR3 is TGTGCCAGCAGTCCAAAACTTAGCAATCAGCCCCAGCATTTT. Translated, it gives CASSPKLSNQPQHF.